These 31 T cell receptor beta chains were all obtained from the same sample, sequenced in a study of CXCR3-negative and CXCR3-positive naive CD8 T cells. Broader study findings: More hydrophobic TRB CDR3s were found in CXCR3-positive naive cells than in CXCR3-negative naive cells.

These receptors have no identified antigens. Carrying UMI labels, the TRB cDNA libraries were prepared through 5' RACE. For each CDR3 protein, TCRdb gives one entry from its re-call of the 5' RACE reads, without DNA. The sample data list roughly 130,000 distinct CDR3 sequences. Source material: naive CXCR3+ CD8+ T cells from blood. Subset described: CD45RO-CCR7+CD27+CD95- naive CD8+ T cells expressing CXCR3 (TNR3+). These receptors all come from a human donor in good health. Some clones in this sample may be carry-over from other donors' samples.

This chain connects TRBV21-1 to TRBJ1-1; TCRdb selects TRBD1, and the lack of DNA leaves this call unchecked. TRBV21-1 is recorded as a pseudogene. CDR3 size: 14 residues. The CDR3 reads CASTQNTGRTEAFF.

J is TRBJ2-3 and V is TRBV4-1. The CDR3 loop spans 17 amino acids. Germline V lookup: CDR1 MGHRA, CDR2 YSYEKL. CDR3 sequence reads: CASSQDTTGRYTDTQYF.

The chain is built from TRBV14 and TRBJ2-3; the D call from TCRdb, TRBD1, cannot be confirmed without DNA. The CDR3 spans 18 residues. CDR1 SGHDN and CDR2 FVKESK come from the germline V gene. CDR3 protein: CASSQESTRGTSTDTQYF.

V gene TRBV10-1 combines with J gene TRBJ1-1; TCRdb selects TRBD1, and the lack of DNA leaves this call unchecked. The CDR3 length is 16 residues. The germline V gene has CDR1 WNHNN and CDR2 SYGVQD (reference sequence). CDR3 protein: CASPKGDRSWSTEAFF.

This rearrangement joins TRBV28 to TRBJ2-2; TCRdb proposes TRBD2, but this gene call is untestable without DNA. CDR1 is MDHEN and CDR2 is SYDVKM in the germline V gene. This CDR3 has 19 residues. The chain's CDR3 is CASSSWGLAGGTNTGELFF.

The chain couples TRBV11-3 to TRBJ2-2; TCRdb selects TRBD1, and the lack of DNA leaves this call unchecked. Germline CDR1 is SGHNT and CDR2 is YENEEA. The CDR3 has 14 residues. The CDR3 spells CASSFGGANGELFF. Full variable domain (rest looked up from reference TRBV11-3 and TRBJ2-2): EAGVVQSPRYKIIEKKQPVAFWCNPISGHNTLYWYLQNLGQGPELLIRYENEEAVDDSQLPKDRFSAERLKGVDSTLKIQPAELGDSAVYLCASSFGGANGELFFGEGSRLTVL.

The J gene is TRBJ1-3, the V gene TRBV29-1. The V gene's germline CDR1 is SQVTM and CDR2 ANQGSEA. The CDR3 spans 15 residues. The CDR3 spells CSVAGYGQSGNTIYF.

The chain combines TRBV12-3 or TRBV12-4 with TRBJ1-5; no DNA is available, so the TRBD1 call from TCRdb remains unchecked. The CDR3 is 13 amino acids. CDR3 in amino acids: CASRTGGYQPQHF.

J is TRBJ2-7 and V is TRBV10-3. The CDR3 is made up of 13 amino acids. The germline CDR1 and CDR2 sequences are ENHRY and SYGVKD. This chain's CDR3 is CAIRVDGTYEQYF.

This CDR3 is CASSGWAGDSDYGYTF. The chain has TRBV25-1 and TRBJ1-2. Germline assignment: CDR1 MGHDK and CDR2 SYGVNS. This CDR3 is 16 amino acids long.

The rearrangement joins TRBV6-5 to TRBJ2-6; with no DNA, the TCRdb D assignment of TRBD1 cannot be verified. The CDR3 extends over 17 amino acids. Germline CDR1 is MNHEY and CDR2 is SVGAGI. CDR3 region: CASSRGQVPSGANVLTF.

The CDR3 spells CSVEGVAGAFGSTDTQYF. This chain uses TRBV29-1 with TRBJ2-3; TCRdb picks TRBD2, but there is no DNA to check that call. The CDR3 runs to 18 residues. Per germline, CDR1 SQVTM and CDR2 ANQGSEA.

The chain combines TRBV4-3 with TRBJ2-5. The CDR3 runs 15 residues. Per germline, CDR1 LGHNA and CDR2 YSLEER. The CDR3 loop reads CASSQDIGQEETQYF.

The rearrangement links TRBV18 to TRBJ1-1; TCRdb reports TRBD1, a call that lacks DNA to check it against. Germline V gene sequence: CDR1 KGHSH, CDR2 LQKENI. This CDR3 is 17 amino acids long. The CDR3 is CASSPTGAGSGLTEAFF.

The chain uses TRBV5-5 and TRBJ2-5; TCRdb reports TRBD1, a call that lacks DNA to check it against. The CDR3 runs to 13 residues. The V gene's germline CDR1 is SGHKS and CDR2 YYEKEE (reference sequence). CDR3 region: CASRQGGEETQYF. Based on the CDR3 plus reference TRBV5-5 and TRBJ2-5, the full variable domain is DAGVTQSPTHLIKTRGQQVTLRCSPISGHKSVSWYQQVLGQGPQFIFQYYEKEERGRGNFPDRFSARQFPNYSSELNVNALLLGDSALYLCASRQGGEETQYFGPGTRLLVL.

The chain combines TRBV5-6 with TRBJ2-5; TCRdb indicates TRBD1, and absent DNA this call remains unverified. CDR1 SGHDT and CDR2 YYEEEE come from the germline V gene. CDR3 length equals 14 residues. CDR3 sequence reads: CAGSSGTLQETQYF. Looking up the rest from reference TRBV5-6 and TRBJ2-5 gives the full variable domain: DAGVTQSPTHLIKTRGQQVTLRCSPKSGHDTVSWYQQALGQGPQFIFQYYEEEERQRGNFPDRFSGHQFPNYSSELNVNALLLGDSALYLCAGSSGTLQETQYFGPGTRLLVL.

The rearrangement uses TRBV7-6 and TRBJ2-4; checking the TCRdb D call of TRBD2 is not possible without DNA. The germline V gene has CDR1 SGHVS and CDR2 FNYEAQ. The CDR3 runs 16 residues. CDR3 region: CASSTPGLLAKNIQYF.

This rearrangement joins TRBV6-5 to TRBJ1-1; TCRdb's D gene call, TRBD1, goes unchecked for lack of DNA. The CDR3 has 15 amino acids. Germline-derived CDR1 and CDR2 are MNHEY and SVGAGI. The CDR3 reads CASSPRDRGGTEAFF.

The J gene is TRBJ1-3, the V gene TRBV21-1. TRBV21-1 is a pseudogene. This CDR3 has 15 residues. The CDR3 loop is CASSTPGGVGNTIYF.

The chain employs TRBV4-1 and TRBJ2-7; TCRdb's D call of TRBD1 is untestable without DNA. This CDR3 is built from 17 residues. Germline-derived CDR1 and CDR2 are MGHRA and YSYEKL. The CDR3 is CASSQLAPGQGNYEQYF.

V is TRBV28 and J is TRBJ2-1; checking the TCRdb D call of TRBD1 is not possible without DNA. The V gene's germline CDR1 is MDHEN and CDR2 SYDVKM. The CDR3 runs to 20 residues. CDR3 loop: CASIPILGSGPGISYNEQFF. Filled out from reference TRBV28 and TRBJ2-1, the complete variable domain reads DVKVTQSSRYLVKRTGEKVFLECVQDMDHENMFWYRQDPGLGLRLIYFSYDVKMKEKGDIPEGYSVSREKKERFSLILESASTNQTSMYLCASIPILGSGPGISYNEQFFGPGTRLTVL.

This CDR3 is CASSFADGHNEQFF. This rearrangement joins TRBV12-3 or TRBV12-4 to TRBJ2-1. CDR3 length: 14 residues.

V gene TRBV6-2 or TRBV6-3 combines with J gene TRBJ2-1; with no DNA, the TCRdb D assignment of TRBD2 cannot be verified. This CDR3 spans 15 amino acids. Germline V lookup: CDR1 MNHEY, CDR2 SVGEGT. CDR3 protein: CASSYYAGGNNEQFF.

V and J are TRBV29-1 and TRBJ2-1; TCRdb returns TRBD2, unconfirmable since there is no DNA. Germline V CDR1 and CDR2: SQVTM, ANQGSEA. The CDR3 consists of 17 residues. The CDR3 sequence is CSVRGRLAESSYNEQFF.

The chain is built from TRBV7-9 and TRBJ2-7; TCRdb's D call of TRBD1 is untestable without DNA. The CDR3 extends over 15 amino acids. Germline-derived CDR1 and CDR2 are SEHNR and FQNEAQ (reference sequence). This chain's CDR3 is CASTQGQGGFSEQYF. Using reference TRBV7-9 and TRBJ2-7 for the parts outside the CDR3, the full variable domain is DTGVSQNPRHKITKRGQNVTFRCDPISEHNRLYWYRQTLGQGPEFLTYFQNEAQLEKSRLLSDRFSAERPKGSFSTLEIQRTEQGDSAMYLCASTQGQGGFSEQYFGPGTRLTVT.

The CDR3 reads CASSGLAAYNEQFF. The chain combines TRBV9 with TRBJ2-1; TCRdb gives TRBD2 as the D gene, but with no DNA this cannot be confirmed. The germline gives CDR1 SGDLS, CDR2 YYNGEE. This CDR3 comprises 14 residues.

V gene TRBV29-1 combines with J gene TRBJ2-7; absent DNA, TCRdb's TRBD1 call cannot be checked. The CDR3 contains 13 residues. The germline V gene encodes CDR1 SQVTM and CDR2 ANQGSEA. The CDR3: CSVVTVYSYEQYF.

The rearrangement uses TRBV21-1 and TRBJ2-1; the D gene TCRdb calls, TRBD1, cannot be checked with no DNA. TRBV21-1 is a known pseudogene. This CDR3 is built from 18 residues. CDR3 region: CASSTRIGGAGSYNEQFF.

This sequence joins TRBV29-1 and TRBJ2-7. CDR3 length: 13 amino acids. CDR1 is SQVTM and CDR2 is ANQGSEA in the germline V gene. CDR3 in amino acids: CSVEVSSEYEQYF.

The chain uses TRBV7-3 and TRBJ2-2; the TRBD1 assignment by TCRdb is unverifiable without DNA. The CDR3 has 15 residues. Germline lookup yields CDR1 SGHTA and CDR2 FQGTGA. CDR3 region: CASSPGHMNTGELFF.

The chain is built from TRBV29-1 and TRBJ2-5; the TRBD1 assignment by TCRdb is unverifiable without DNA. The CDR3 loop spans 15 amino acids. Germline V gene data show CDR1 as SQVTM and CDR2 as ANQGSEA. The CDR3 region is CSVPLWDPGSATQYF. The whole variable domain, filled in from reference TRBV29-1 and TRBJ2-5, reads SAVISQKPSRDICQRGTSLTIQCQVDSQVTMMFWYRQQPGQSLTLIATANQGSEATYESGFVIDKFPISRPNLTFSTLTVSNMSPEDSSIYLCSVPLWDPGSATQYFGPGTRLLVL.